This T cell receptor (beta chain) was profiled in a study of cytomegalovirus exposure and HLA in healthy donors. Study-wide points: An Asian-associated ancestry cluster reportedly showed fewer N-insertions than the approximately 690-donor mean in a later analysis. For most TCR sequences rarity was the rule, although some public TCRs occurred in many donors. Later work found that TCR association rates differed between HLA loci; DRB1 had the most and HLA-C the fewest.

PCR employed 60 Vbeta and 13 Jbeta primers. The assay was immunoSEQ multiplex PCR, and TCRdb's table has in-frame clones only and misses some. This table holds some 150,000 clones, about four fifths found once. Comment on this clone: The antigen remains unidentified.

V lost 2 bases and J 6 bases, leaving 7 bases between the germline ends. This CDR3 has 12 residues. From germline, CDR1 is MDHEN and CDR2 SYDVKM. V is TRBV28 and J is TRBJ1-2; no firm D call. The sequenced sample was PBMCs. The sequence derives from a man younger than 45 in good health and CMV-seronegative. CDR3 loop: CASSLNANGYTF. DNA of the CDR3: TGTGCCAGCAGTTTAAACGCTAATGGCTACACCTTC.